The 28 T cell receptor beta chains given below trace back to one sample, sequenced in a study of control samples from healthy donors and cancer patients. The repertoire was sequenced with immunoSEQ multiplex PCR; TCRdb's copy has only in-frame clones and lacks some. The data contain about 67,000 clones, approximately 87% of them singletons. The sequenced sample consisted of PBMCs. The receptors here all came from a woman aged 45-65 years with head and neck cancer.

The rearrangement joins TRBV5-5 to TRBJ1-5; D is perhaps TRBD1 (5 bases). V was cut by 0 bases and J by 6 bases, with 10 bases left in between. Germline CDR1 reads SGHKS; CDR2 reads YYEKEE (reference sequence). This CDR3 is 14 amino acids long. The CDR3: CASSLDNGGQPQHF. Written as DNA, the CDR3 is TGTGCCAGCAGCTTGGACAATGGGGGTCAGCCCCAGCATTTT.

This chain uses TRBV28 with TRBJ2-7, with 8 bases that match TRBD1. With 5 bases clipped from V and 4 bases from J, the junction kept 10 bases outside the gene matches. CDR1 MDHEN and CDR2 SYDVKM come from the germline V gene. The CDR3 totals 15 residues. CDR3 DNA: TGTGCCAGCAGTATTCTCGCAGGGGGCTGGTACGAGCAGTACTTC. It yields the protein CASSILAGGWYEQYF.

V usage is TRBV28 and J usage is TRBJ2-5; 11 nucleotides align to TRBD1. J lost 4 bases, V lost 5 bases, and 3 bases had no gene match. From germline, CDR1 is MDHEN and CDR2 SYDVKM. The CDR3 spans 14 residues. Written as DNA, the CDR3 is TGTGCCAGCAGTGGACAGGGGGCCCGAGAGACCCAGTACTTC. Amino acid sequence: CASSGQGARETQYF.

The chain carries TRBV6-5 and TRBJ2-7; the match to TRBD1 covers 7 bases. The CDR3 runs 13 residues. Trimming cost V 5 bases and J 3 bases; bases outside gene matches: 4. CDR1 MNHEY and CDR2 SVGAGI come from the germline V gene. The CDR3 is CASSRGQYYEQYF. The CDR3 DNA follows: TGTGCCAGCAGTCGGGGACAGTACTACGAGCAGTACTTC.

V and J are TRBV9 and TRBJ1-2; perhaps TRBD1 as D (5 bases). Germline values: CDR1 SGDLS, CDR2 YYNGEE. The CDR3 spans 15 residues. V shed 1 base and J shed 2 bases, with 12 bases lying between them. The CDR3 DNA is TGTGCCAGCAGCGTAATGCCAGGGAAAAACTATGGCTACACCTTC. Protein product: CASSVMPGKNYGYTF.

The V and J genes are TRBV30 and TRBJ2-3; 7 bases are a match to TRBD1. Germline CDR1 and CDR2: GTSNPN and SVGIG (reference sequence). CDR3 size: 13 residues. Unmatched junction bases numbered 4, after V lost 3 bases and J lost 4 bases. CDR3 region: CAWSRGSSDTQYF. CDR3 nucleotides: TGTGCCTGGAGCAGGGGGTCATCAGATACGCAGTATTTT.

This chain uses TRBV18 with TRBJ1-5, with unresolved D. This CDR3 has 14 amino acids. Germline CDR1 reads KGHSH; CDR2 reads LQKENI. Trimming took 2 bases from V and 1 from J, leaving 6 bases between them. The CDR3 is CASSPGRSNQPQHF. CDR3 sequence (DNA): TGTGCCAGCTCACCAGGAAGAAGCAATCAGCCCCAGCATTTT. Full variable domain (missing parts from reference TRBV18 and TRBJ1-5): NAGVMQNPRHLVRRRGQEARLRCSPMKGHSHVYWYRQLPEEGLKFMVYLQKENIIDESGMPKERFSAEFPKEGPSILRIQQVVRGDSAAYFCASSPGRSNQPQHFGDGTRLSIL.

CDR3 nucleotides: TGTGCCAGCAGCTTGGACGGGGGCGAGGATGAAAAACTGTTTTTT. This codes for CASSLDGGEDEKLFF. The chain combines TRBV5-4 with TRBJ1-4; D may be TRBD1 (6 bases). The CDR3 sequence is 15 residues long. Germline lookup yields CDR1 SGHNT and CDR2 YYREEE (reference sequence). Between the trimmed V and J ends, which lost 0 bases and 6 bases, there was a span of 12 bases.

CDR3 nucleotide sequence: TGTGCCACCAGCAGGGACAGGGGTCGTATTGGCTACACCTTC. Encoded protein: CATSRDRGRIGYTF. The chain carries TRBV15 and TRBJ1-2; TRBD1 aligns across 9 bases. J lost 7 bases, V lost 3 bases, and 6 bases had no gene match. From germline, CDR1 is LNHNV and CDR2 YYDKDF (reference sequence). The CDR3 extends over 14 amino acids.

The rearrangement uses TRBV27 and TRBJ1-4; D is unresolved. Germline CDR1 reads MNHEY; CDR2 reads SMNVEV (reference sequence). V lost 6 bases and J lost 0, with 11 bases in between. This CDR3 comprises 15 residues. The CDR3 sequence is CASSSSGATNEKLFF. The CDR3 DNA reads as TGTGCCAGCAGCTCCTCAGGAGCAACTAATGAAAAACTGTTTTTT.

This rearrangement joins TRBV4-3 to TRBJ1-3; D remains unclear. The CDR3 sequence is 14 residues long. V lost 5 bases, J lost 3 bases, and 11 bases lay in between. CDR1 and CDR2 from the germline V gene are LGHNA and YSLEER. CDR3 in amino acids: CASSTTGGGNTIYF. The CDR3 DNA reads TGCGCCAGCAGCACTACGGGAGGTGGAAACACCATATATTTT.

The V gene is TRBV2, the J gene TRBJ1-6; D perhaps matches TRBD1 (5 bases). Per germline, CDR1 SNHLY and CDR2 FYNNEI. The V and J ends lost 4 bases and 9 bases respectively, with 13 bases between them. The CDR3 spans 14 residues. CDR3 sequence (DNA): TGTGCCAGCAGTGCAAGACAGAGAAGTTCACCCCTCCACTTT. Its protein is CASSARQRSSPLHF. Variable domain in full (rest from reference TRBV2 and TRBJ1-6): EPEVTQTPSHQVTQMGQEVILRCVPISNHLYFYWYRQILGQKVEFLVSFYNNEISEKSEIFDDQFSVERPDGSNFTLKIRSTKLEDSAMYFCASSARQRSSPLHFGNGTRLTVT.

This chain joins TRBV7-6 and TRBJ1-3; possible D gene TRBD1, 6 bases. The germline gives CDR1 SGHVS, CDR2 FNYEAQ. V lost 5 bases to trimming and J lost 0 bases, with 14 bases between them. The CDR3 covers 16 residues. Here the CDR3 reads CASSHLTGPSGNTIYF. CDR3 bases: TGTGCCAGCAGCCACTTGACAGGTCCCTCTGGAAACACCATATATTTT.

This clone was counted a single time. This chain joins TRBV4-2 and TRBJ1-2; D might be TRBD1 (5 bases). The CDR3 runs to 18 residues. Germline lookup yields CDR1 LGHNA and CDR2 YNFKEQ. V gave up 4 bases and J gave up 7 bases, with 28 bases separating them. For the CDR3, the DNA is TGTGCCAGCAGCCCTAGTATAGTTGGGGGGTCTATTACAACTGGCTACACCTTC. Translating gives CASSPSIVGGSITTGYTF.

This rearrangement joins TRBV7-8 to TRBJ1-4; TRBD1 agrees at 7 bases. V trimming: 5 bases; J trimming: 7 bases; junction bases outside the gene matches: 13. Germline V CDR1 and CDR2: SGHVS, FQNEAQ. This CDR3 region has 16 residues. CDR3 amino acids: CASSIRYRGMGEKLFF. CDR3 coding DNA: TGTGCCAGCAGCATACGTTACAGGGGAATGGGTGAAAAACTGTTTTTT. The whole variable domain, filled in from reference TRBV7-8 and TRBJ1-4, reads GAGVSQSPRYKVAKRGQDVALRCDPISGHVSLFWYQQALGQGPEFLTYFQNEAQLDKSGLPSDRFFAERPEGSVSTLKIQRTQQEDSAVYLCASSIRYRGMGEKLFFGSGTQLSVL.

The V and J genes are TRBV6-2 or TRBV6-3 and TRBJ2-5, with D perhaps matching TRBD1 (5 bases). CDR3 length equals 13 residues. V was shortened by 6 bases and J by 1 base, with 9 bases between the two germline ends. Germline lookup yields CDR1 MNHEY and CDR2 SVGEGT. The CDR3 protein is CASSRQPQETQYF. Written as DNA, the CDR3 is TGTGCCAGCAGCAGACAGCCCCAAGAGACCCAGTACTTC.

This clone has more than one count but fewer than ten. V gene TRBV4-1 combines with J gene TRBJ2-3; 7 bases fit TRBD2. The CDR3 has 18 residues. Germline trimming cut 4 bases from V and 3 bases from J; bases unmatched to any gene: 16. Germline CDR1 is MGHRA and CDR2 is YSYEKL. The CDR3 DNA reads as TGCGCCAGCAGCCCTCACCACCAGCGGGCCGGGGGGACAGATACGCAGTATTTT. Amino acid sequence: CASSPHHQRAGGTDTQYF.

The gene calls are TRBV3-1 (or the pseudogene TRBV3-2) and TRBJ1-2; no firm D call. The CDR3 loop spans 11 amino acids. Trimming removed 4 bases at V and 8 bases at J, with 8 bases between. CDR1 and CDR2 from the germline V gene are LGHDT and YNNKEL (reference sequence). CDR3 DNA sequence: TGTGCCAGCAGCCTGTACGGGGGCTACACCTTC. This translates into CASSLYGGYTF.

The chain uses TRBV5-1 and TRBJ2-7; D is perhaps TRBD1 (5 bases). Germline lookup yields CDR1 SGHRS and CDR2 YFSETQ. The CDR3 runs 15 residues. Trimming stripped 0 bases from V and 1 base from J, with 11 bases between. The CDR3 DNA sequence: TGCGCCAGCAGCTTGGAAATTCCAGGGTCCTACGAGCAGTACTTC. This gives the protein CASSLEIPGSYEQYF.

The chain recombines TRBV19 with TRBJ1-5; weak D call: TRBD1 (6 bases). The CDR3 runs to 20 residues. CDR1 is LNHDA, CDR2 SQIVND, per germline (reference sequence). Trimming stripped 0 bases from V and 4 bases from J, with 25 bases between. CDR3 sequence (DNA): TGTGCCAGTAGTATAGATCCCAGGACCACAGGGTACGGAACTAATCAGCCCCAGCATTTT. Protein product: CASSIDPRTTGYGTNQPQHF.

This clone has only a few counts. The chain is built from TRBV5-4 and TRBJ2-1, with 14 positions matching TRBD2. The junction had 5 bases not matched to a gene; V was cut back by 4 bases and J by 8 bases. Germline CDR1 and CDR2: SGHNT and YYREEE (reference sequence). The CDR3 consists of 15 residues. CDR3 in amino acids: CASSDGTSGGYEQFF. CDR3 DNA: TGTGCCAGCAGCGACGGGACTAGCGGGGGCTATGAGCAGTTCTTC.

The V gene is TRBV5-6, the J gene TRBJ2-1; 10 bases align to TRBD2. Germline loops: CDR1 SGHDT, CDR2 YYEEEE. The CDR3 runs to 15 residues. V lost 0 bases to trimming and J lost 3 bases; unmatched junction nucleotides: 0. The CDR3: CASSLGTSGYNEQFF. For the CDR3, the DNA is TGTGCCAGCAGCTTGGGGACTAGCGGCTACAATGAGCAGTTCTTC.

The V and J genes are TRBV19 and TRBJ2-5; D perhaps matches TRBD2 (6 bases). The CDR3 runs to 15 residues. Per germline, CDR1 LNHDA and CDR2 SQIVND (reference sequence). The V gene lost 5 bases and the J gene lost 4 bases, with 17 bases spanning the gap. In DNA, the CDR3 is TGTGCCAGTAGTTCGGATCGGACGGGAGCAGAGACCCAGTACTTC. It translates to CASSSDRTGAETQYF.

The chain links TRBV6-5 to TRBJ2-2; 7 bases line up with TRBD1. The CDR3 runs 13 residues. CDR1 is MNHEY and CDR2 is SVGAGI in the germline V gene. V was pared by 6 bases and J by 5 bases, with 3 bases of the junction left unmatched. The CDR3 is CASRTGITGELFF. CDR3 nucleotide sequence: TGTGCCAGCAGGACAGGGATAACCGGGGAGCTGTTTTTT.

The V gene is TRBV11-2, the J gene TRBJ1-1; D remains unclear. CDR3 length equals 13 residues. The V gene's germline CDR1 is SGHAT and CDR2 FQNNGV. V gave up 3 bases and J gave up 4 bases, with 9 bases separating them. CDR3 in amino acids: CASSFNSPTEAFF. In DNA, the CDR3 is TGTGCCAGCAGCTTTAACAGCCCCACTGAAGCTTTCTTT.

This chain uses TRBV3-1 (or the pseudogene TRBV3-2) with TRBJ2-1, with 8 bases identical to TRBD2. V trimming: 1 base; J trimming: 10 bases; junction bases outside the gene matches: 12. CDR3 length: 16 amino acids. Germline V gives CDR1 LGHDT, CDR2 YNNKEL (reference sequence). The CDR3 sequence: CASSQAAGGHSGEQFF. CDR3 sequence (DNA): TGTGCCAGCAGCCAAGCTGCGGGGGGTCATTCGGGCGAGCAGTTCTTC.

The V and J genes are TRBV30 and TRBJ1-2; 7 bases line up with TRBD1. The CDR3 has 14 amino acids. The germline CDR1 and CDR2 sequences are GTSNPN and SVGIG (reference sequence). Trimming took 1 base from V and 4 from J; bases not matched to a gene: 6. CDR3 region: CAWSAAGGFYGYTF. CDR3 sequence (DNA): TGTGCCTGGAGTGCGGCAGGGGGATTCTATGGCTACACCTTC.

The CDR3 loop reads CASSLRAGGPPWTQYF. CDR3 bases: TGTGCCAGCAGCTTAAGGGCGGGGGGGCCCCCCTGGACCCAGTACTTC. The chain recombines TRBV7-2 with TRBJ2-5, with 9 bases matching TRBD2. Germline V gene lookup returns CDR1 SGHTA and CDR2 FQGNSA. V lost 2 bases, J lost 7 bases, and 11 bases stayed unmatched. The CDR3 has 16 residues.